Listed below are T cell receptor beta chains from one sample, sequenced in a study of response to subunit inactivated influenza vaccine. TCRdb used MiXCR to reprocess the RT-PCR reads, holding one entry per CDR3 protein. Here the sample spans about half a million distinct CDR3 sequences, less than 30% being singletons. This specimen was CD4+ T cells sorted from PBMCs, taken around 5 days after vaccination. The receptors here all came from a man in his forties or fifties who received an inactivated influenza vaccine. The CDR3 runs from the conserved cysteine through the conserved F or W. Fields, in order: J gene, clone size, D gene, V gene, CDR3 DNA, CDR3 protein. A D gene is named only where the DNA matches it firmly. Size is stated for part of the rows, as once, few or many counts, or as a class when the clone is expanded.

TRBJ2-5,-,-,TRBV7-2,TGTGCCAGCAGCCCTAACCTCCGGGAGACCCAGTACTTC,CASSPNLRETQYF
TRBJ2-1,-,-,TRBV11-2,TGTGCCAGCAGCCGAGAGTGGGGGGTCTACAATGAGCAGTTCTTC,CASSREWGVYNEQFF
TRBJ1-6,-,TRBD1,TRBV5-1,TGCGCCAGCAGCTTGACAGGGGAGTATTGGGGATATTCACCCCTCCACTTT,CASSLTGEYWGYSPLHF
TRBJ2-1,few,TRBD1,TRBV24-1,TGTGCCACCAGTGAAGTCGGTGTGGGGACAGGTACAAGGAATGAGCAGTTCTTC,CATSEVGVGTGTRNEQFF
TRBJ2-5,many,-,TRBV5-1,TGCGCCAGCAGCTTGAACAGGGCGCTTCAGGAGACCCAGTACTTC,CASSLNRALQETQYF
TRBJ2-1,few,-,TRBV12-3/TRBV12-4,TGTGCCAGCAGTAGCCCCTTGGACGTAGGACACAATGAGCAGTTCTTC,CASSSPLDVGHNEQFF
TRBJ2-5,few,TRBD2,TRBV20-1,TGCAGTGCTGGACTAGCGGGGAGAGGAGAGACCCAGTACTTC,CSAGLAGRGETQYF
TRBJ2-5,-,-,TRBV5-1,TGCGCCAGCAGCTCCCAGGGGTTACAAGAGACCCAGTACTTC,CASSSQGLQETQYF
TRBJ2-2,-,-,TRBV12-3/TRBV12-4,TGTGCCAGCAGTGCGTCGGGGGGCCTCTTGAGCGGGGAGCTGTTTTTT,CASSASGGLLSGELFF
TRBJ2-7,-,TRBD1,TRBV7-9,TGTGCCAGCAGCCCGCTGGGCAGGGGGTACTACGAGCAGTACTTC,CASSPLGRGYYEQYF
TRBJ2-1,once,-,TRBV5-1,TGCGCCAGCAGCTTGTCGAAGGATCGGCAGTTCTTC,CASSLSKDRQFF
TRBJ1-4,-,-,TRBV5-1,TGCGCCAGCAGCGAGACAACAACTAATGAAAAACTGTTTTTT,CASSETTTNEKLFF
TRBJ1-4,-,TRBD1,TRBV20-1,TGCAGTGCTATTAGGGGGCTTCTGCGGGAAAAACTGTTTTTT,CSAIRGLLREKLFF
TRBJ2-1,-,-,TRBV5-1,TGCGCCAGCAGCTTGGATTTCGGAGTCAATGAGCAGTTCTTC,CASSLDFGVNEQFF
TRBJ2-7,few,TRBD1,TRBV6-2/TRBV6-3,TGTGCCAGCAGTCCCGGACAGGGCGAGCAGTACTTC,CASSPGQGEQYF
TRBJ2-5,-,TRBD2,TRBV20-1,TGCAGTGCTAGAGATCTAGCGGGGGGCCAAGAGACCCAGTACTTC,CSARDLAGGQETQYF
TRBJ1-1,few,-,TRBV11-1,TGTGCCAGCAGCTTACTCCGCGGGCGCAGGGACACTGAAGCTTTCTTT,CASSLLRGRRDTEAFF
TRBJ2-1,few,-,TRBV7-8,TGTGCCAGCAGCTTAATGGACATCAGCTTGTACAATGAGCAGTTCTTC,CASSLMDISLYNEQFF
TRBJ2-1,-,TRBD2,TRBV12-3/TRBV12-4,TGTGCCAGCAGTTTACCCGGGAGGGTAAATGAGCAGTTCTTC,CASSLPGRVNEQFF
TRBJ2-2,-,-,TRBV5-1,TGCGCCAGCAGCTTAGCCGGGACACCGAACACCGGGGAGCTGTTTTTT,CASSLAGTPNTGELFF
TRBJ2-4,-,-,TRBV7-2,TGTGCCAGCAGCGAGACTAGTTTTCAGTACTTC,CASSETSFQYF
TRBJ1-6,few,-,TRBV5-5,TGTGCCAGCAGCTTGCGGGTAATGGATTCACCCCTCCACTTT,CASSLRVMDSPLHF
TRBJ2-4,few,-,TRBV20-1,TGCAGTGCTAGTAGGGGGAAGCCTGGGGACATTCAGTACTTC,CSASRGKPGDIQYF
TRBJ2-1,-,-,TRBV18,TGTGCCAGCTCACCGTCACAAAGCAATGAGCAGTTCTTC,CASSPSQSNEQFF
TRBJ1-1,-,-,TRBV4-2,TGTGCCAGCAGCCAAGATGCGTCAGGTGAAGCTTTCTTT,CASSQDASGEAFF
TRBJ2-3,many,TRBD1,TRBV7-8,TGTGCCAGCAGCTGGGGGGGACAGGGCTTCACAGATACGCAGTATTTT,CASSWGGQGFTDTQYF
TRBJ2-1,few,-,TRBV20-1,TGCAGTGCTAGAGAAGGAATCAGCAATGAGCAGTTCTTC,CSAREGISNEQFF
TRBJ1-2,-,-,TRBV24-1,TGTGCCACCAGTTCAGGGGCCAAGAACTATGGCTACACCTTC,CATSSGAKNYGYTF
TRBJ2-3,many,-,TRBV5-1,TGCGCCAGCAGCTTGTCGGTGGGGGCAGATACGCAGTATTTT,CASSLSVGADTQYF
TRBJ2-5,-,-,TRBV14,TGTGCCAGCAGCCAGGCCGGGCGGGAGACCCAGTACTTC,CASSQAGRETQYF
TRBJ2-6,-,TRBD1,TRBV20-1,TGCAGTGCTAGAGTGTTCGGGACAGGGGCCTCCAGTGGGGCCAACGTCCTGACTTTC,CSARVFGTGASSGANVLTF
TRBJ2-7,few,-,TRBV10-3,TGTGCCATCAGTGAGTCGGTCGGGGCACGGTACTTC,CAISESVGARYF
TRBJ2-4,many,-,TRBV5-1,TGCGCCAGCAGCTTAACCAGGGAAAACATTCAGTACTTC,CASSLTRENIQYF
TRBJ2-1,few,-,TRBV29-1,TGCAGCGTTGAGAGGGGTGGGGGTTCCTACAATGAGCAGTTCTTC,CSVERGGGSYNEQFF
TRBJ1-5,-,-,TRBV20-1,TGCAGTGCTCTATGGGGGAGCAGCAATCAGCCCCAGCATTTT,CSALWGSSNQPQHF
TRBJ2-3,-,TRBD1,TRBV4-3,TGCGCCAGCAGCCAAGTCCCAGGGGGCGGGTCGCAGTATTTT,CASSQVPGGGSQYF
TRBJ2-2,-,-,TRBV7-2,TGTGCCAGCAGCCTACTAGCCGGGACTCCCGGGGAGCTGTTTTTT,CASSLLAGTPGELFF